This T cell receptor (beta chain) derives from a study of cytomegalovirus exposure and HLA in healthy donors. Trimming stripped 3 bases from V and 1 base from J, with 10 bases between. This CDR3 contains 14 residues. Germline V gives CDR1 MNHEY, CDR2 SMNVEV (reference sequence). TCRdb's copy holds only in-frame clones and misses some; the assay was immunoSEQ multiplex PCR. Altogether more than 95,000 clones are present, approximately 94% being singletons, with the ten largest covering roughly 1.2%. This clonotype originated in a woman under 30 in good health and CMV-seronegative. The rearrangement links TRBV27 to TRBJ2-7; TRBD2 might be the D (5 bases). The sample consisted of PBMCs. The CDR3 nucleotides are TGTGCCAGCAGTTTCGAACGGGGATCCTACGAGCAGTACTTC. Protein sequence: CASSFERGSYEQYF.